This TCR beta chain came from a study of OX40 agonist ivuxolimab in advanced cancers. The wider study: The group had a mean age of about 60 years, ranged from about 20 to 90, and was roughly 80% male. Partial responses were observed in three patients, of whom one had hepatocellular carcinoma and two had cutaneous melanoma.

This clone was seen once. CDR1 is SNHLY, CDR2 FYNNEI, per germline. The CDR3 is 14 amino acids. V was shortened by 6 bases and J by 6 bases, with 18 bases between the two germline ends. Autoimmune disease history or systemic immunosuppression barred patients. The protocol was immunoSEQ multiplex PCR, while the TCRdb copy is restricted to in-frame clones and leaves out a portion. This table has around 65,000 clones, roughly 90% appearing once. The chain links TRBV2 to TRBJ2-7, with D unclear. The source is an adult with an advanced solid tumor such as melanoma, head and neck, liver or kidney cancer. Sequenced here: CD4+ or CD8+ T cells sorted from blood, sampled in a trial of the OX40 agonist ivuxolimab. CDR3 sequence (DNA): TGTGCCAGCAGCCCTCGGATAGCAGAAGTCGAGCAGTACTTC. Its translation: CASSPRIAEVEQYF.